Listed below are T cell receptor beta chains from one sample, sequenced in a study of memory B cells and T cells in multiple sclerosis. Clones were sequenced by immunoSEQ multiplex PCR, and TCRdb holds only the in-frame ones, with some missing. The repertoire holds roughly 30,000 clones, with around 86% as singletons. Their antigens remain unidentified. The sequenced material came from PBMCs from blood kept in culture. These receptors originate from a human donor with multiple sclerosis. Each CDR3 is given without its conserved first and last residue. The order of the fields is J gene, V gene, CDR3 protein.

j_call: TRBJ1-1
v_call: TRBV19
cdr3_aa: ASSHRGPSPEAF

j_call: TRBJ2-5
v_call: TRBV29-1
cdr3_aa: SAGQGQETQY

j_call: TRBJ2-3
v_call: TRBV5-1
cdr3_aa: ASRGRQGTQY

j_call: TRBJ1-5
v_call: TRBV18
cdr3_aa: ASSPGLGVQPQH

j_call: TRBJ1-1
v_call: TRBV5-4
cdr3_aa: ASSFRTGAMNTEAF

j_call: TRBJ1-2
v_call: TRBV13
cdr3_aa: ASSSPHRGRYYGYT

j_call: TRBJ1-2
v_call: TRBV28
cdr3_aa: ASSLPGTAIYGYT

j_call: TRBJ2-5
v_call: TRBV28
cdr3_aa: ASSLRGLETQY

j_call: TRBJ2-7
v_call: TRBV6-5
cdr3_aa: ASSPPGRGSYEQY

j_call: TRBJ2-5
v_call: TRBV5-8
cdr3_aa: ASSEGQTTEGETQY

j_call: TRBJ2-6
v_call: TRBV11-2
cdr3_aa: ASSLGLGAGANVLT

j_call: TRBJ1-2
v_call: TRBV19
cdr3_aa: ASSNTINYGYT

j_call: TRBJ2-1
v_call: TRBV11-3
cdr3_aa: ASSLDRSSGGANEQF

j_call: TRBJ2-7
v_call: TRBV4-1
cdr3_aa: ASSLTLSGQAYEQY

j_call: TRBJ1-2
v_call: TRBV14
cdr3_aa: ASSSTALANYGYT

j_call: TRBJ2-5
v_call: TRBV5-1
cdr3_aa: ASSSGGIQETQY

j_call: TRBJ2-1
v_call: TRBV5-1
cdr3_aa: ASSSWGTVSSYNEQF

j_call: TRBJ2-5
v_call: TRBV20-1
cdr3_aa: SATVETQY

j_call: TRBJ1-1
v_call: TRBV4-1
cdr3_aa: ASSQDGTANTEAF

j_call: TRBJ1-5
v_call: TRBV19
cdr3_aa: ASSDRETYNQPQH

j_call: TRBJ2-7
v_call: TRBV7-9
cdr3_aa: ASSLGGVEQY

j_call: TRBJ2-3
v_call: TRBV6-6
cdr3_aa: ASSHGTGDTQY

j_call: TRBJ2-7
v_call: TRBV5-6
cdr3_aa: ASMIQGFLPLA

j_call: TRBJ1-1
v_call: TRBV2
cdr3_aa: ASSGGRARNTEAF

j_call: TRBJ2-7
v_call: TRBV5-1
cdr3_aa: ASSLRQHSYEQY

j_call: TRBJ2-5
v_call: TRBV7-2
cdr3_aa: ASSLLKETQY

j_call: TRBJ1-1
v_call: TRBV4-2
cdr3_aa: ASSQTVSNTEAF

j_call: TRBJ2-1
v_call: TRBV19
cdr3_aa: ASSMVGTFYNEQF

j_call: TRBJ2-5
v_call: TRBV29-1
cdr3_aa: SARTSGGPETQY

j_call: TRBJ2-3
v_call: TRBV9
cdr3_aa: ASSSGTSGWITDTQY

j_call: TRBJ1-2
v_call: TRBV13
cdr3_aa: ASSLGVGEFNYGYT

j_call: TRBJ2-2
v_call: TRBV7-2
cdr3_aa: ASSLAGLGTGELF

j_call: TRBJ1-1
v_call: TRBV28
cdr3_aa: ASSPGAPNTEAF

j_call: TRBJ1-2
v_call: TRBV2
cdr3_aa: ASRSILDRVYGYT

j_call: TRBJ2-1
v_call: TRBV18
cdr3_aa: ASSPGGGNEQF

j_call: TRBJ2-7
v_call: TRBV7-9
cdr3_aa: ASSFSHRGSYEQY

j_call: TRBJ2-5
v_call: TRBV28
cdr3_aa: ASSFRGETQY

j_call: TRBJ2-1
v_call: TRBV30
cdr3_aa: AWTGGLFLSSYNEQF

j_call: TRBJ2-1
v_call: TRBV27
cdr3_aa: ASTSGGLQRNEQF

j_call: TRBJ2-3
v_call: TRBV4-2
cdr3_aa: ASSPQRRGVIDTQY

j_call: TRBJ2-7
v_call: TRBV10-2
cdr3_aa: ASSESSSGGGGEQY

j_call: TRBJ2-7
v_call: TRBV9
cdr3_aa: ASSASPGTGGHEQY

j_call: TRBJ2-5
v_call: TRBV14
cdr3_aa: ASSPGGLAETQY

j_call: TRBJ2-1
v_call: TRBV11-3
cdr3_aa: ASSLDGEGAGYNEQF

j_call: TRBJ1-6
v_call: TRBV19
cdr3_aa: ASSIDRAPNSPLH

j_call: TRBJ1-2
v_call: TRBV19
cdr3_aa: ASSIELRGGYGYT

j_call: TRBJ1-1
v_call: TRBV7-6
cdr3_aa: ASSSETGGTEAF

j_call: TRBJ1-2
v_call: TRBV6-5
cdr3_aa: ASSGQGGANYGYT

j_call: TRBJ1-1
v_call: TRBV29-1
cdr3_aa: SSSGNTEAF

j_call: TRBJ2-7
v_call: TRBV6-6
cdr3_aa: ASSLPLADEQY

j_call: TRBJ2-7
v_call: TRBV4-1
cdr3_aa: ASSQRDPAYEQY

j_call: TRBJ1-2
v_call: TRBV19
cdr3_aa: ASSMLGTGGTGGYT

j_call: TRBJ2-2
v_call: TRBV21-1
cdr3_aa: ASSKAVWQGNNTGELF

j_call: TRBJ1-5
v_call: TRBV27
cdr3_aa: ASSPTSLGRISNQPQH

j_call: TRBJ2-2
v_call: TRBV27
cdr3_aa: ASMVRGGFTGELF

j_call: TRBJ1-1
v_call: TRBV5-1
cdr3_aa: ASSLTGPNTEAF